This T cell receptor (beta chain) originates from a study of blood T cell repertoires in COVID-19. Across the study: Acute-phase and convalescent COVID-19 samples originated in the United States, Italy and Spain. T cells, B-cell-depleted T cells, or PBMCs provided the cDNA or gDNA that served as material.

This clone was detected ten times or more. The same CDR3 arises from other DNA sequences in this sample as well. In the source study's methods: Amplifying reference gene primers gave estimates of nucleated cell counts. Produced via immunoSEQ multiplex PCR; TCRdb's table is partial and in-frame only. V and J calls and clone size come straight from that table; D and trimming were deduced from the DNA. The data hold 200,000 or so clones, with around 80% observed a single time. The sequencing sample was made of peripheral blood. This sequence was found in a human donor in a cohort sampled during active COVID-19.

The CDR3 loop reads CASSLGLAGTNTGELFF. Here the CDR3 DNA reads TGTGCCAGCAGCTTGGGACTAGCGGGGACGAACACCGGGGAGCTGTTTTTT. The chain carries TRBV7-8 and TRBJ2-2; 13 nucleotides line up with TRBD2. Trimming removed 3 bases from V and 0 bases from J; junction bases left unmatched: 1. CDR1 SGHVS and CDR2 FQNEAQ come from the germline V gene. CDR3 length: 17 residues. Full variable domain (remainder filled in from reference TRBV7-8 and TRBJ2-2): GAGVSQSPRYKVAKRGQDVALRCDPISGHVSLFWYQQALGQGPEFLTYFQNEAQLDKSGLPSDRFFAERPEGSVSTLKIQRTQQEDSAVYLCASSLGLAGTNTGELFFGEGSRLTVL.